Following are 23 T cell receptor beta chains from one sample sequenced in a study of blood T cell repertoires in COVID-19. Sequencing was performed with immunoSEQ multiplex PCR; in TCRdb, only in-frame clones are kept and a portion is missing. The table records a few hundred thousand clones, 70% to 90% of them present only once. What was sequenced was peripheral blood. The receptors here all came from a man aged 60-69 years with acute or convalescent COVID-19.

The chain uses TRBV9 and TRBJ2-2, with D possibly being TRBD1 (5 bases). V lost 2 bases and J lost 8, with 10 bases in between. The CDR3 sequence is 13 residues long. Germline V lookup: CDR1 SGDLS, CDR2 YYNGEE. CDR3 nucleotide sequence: TGTGCCAGCAGCGTCACAGGTTCTGGGGAGCTGTTTTTT. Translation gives CASSVTGSGELFF.

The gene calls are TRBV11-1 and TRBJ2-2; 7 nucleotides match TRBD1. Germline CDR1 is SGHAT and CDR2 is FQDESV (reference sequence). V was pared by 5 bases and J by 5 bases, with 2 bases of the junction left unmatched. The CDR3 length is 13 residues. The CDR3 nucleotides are TGTGCCAGCAGCCCACAGGGGACCGGGGAGCTGTTTTTT. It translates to CASSPQGTGELFF.

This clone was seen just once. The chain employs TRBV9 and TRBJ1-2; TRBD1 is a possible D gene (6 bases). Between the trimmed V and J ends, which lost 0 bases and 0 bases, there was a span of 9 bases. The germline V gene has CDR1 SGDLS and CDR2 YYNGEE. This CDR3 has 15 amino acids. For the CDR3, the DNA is TGTGCCAGCAGCGTAGGGACAGCCTCTAACTATGGCTACACCTTC. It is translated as CASSVGTASNYGYTF.

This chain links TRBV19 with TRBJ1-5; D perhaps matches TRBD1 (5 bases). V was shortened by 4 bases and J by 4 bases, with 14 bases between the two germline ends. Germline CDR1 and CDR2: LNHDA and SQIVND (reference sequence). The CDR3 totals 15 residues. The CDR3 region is CASSTPGEGNQPQHF. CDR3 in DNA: TGTGCCAGTAGTACCCCGGGAGAGGGGAATCAGCCCCAGCATTTT.

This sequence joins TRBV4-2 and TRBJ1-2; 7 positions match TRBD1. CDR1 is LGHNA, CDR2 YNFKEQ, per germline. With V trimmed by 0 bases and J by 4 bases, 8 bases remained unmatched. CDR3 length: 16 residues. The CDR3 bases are TGTGCCAGCAGCCAAGATTCTAGGGGGCCCGGCTATGGCTACACCTTC. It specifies CASSQDSRGPGYGYTF.

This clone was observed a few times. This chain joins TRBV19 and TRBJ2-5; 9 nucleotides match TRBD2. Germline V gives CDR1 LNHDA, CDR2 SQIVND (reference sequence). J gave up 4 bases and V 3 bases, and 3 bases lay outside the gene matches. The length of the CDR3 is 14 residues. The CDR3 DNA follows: TGTGCCAGTAGTATCGGCGGGGGGGCAGAGACCCAGTACTTC. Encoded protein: CASSIGGGAETQYF. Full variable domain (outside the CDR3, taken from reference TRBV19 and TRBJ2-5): DGGITQSPKYLFRKEGQNVTLSCEQNLNHDAMYWYRQDPGQGLRLIYYSQIVNDFQKGDIAEGYSVSREKKESFPLTVTSAQKNPTAFYLCASSIGGGAETQYFGPGTRLLVL.

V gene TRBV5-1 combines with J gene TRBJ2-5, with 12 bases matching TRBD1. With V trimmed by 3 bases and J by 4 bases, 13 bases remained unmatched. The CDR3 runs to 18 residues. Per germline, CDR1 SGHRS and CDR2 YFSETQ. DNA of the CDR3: TGCGCCAGCAGCTCTGGGTGGGGACAGGGGGCTTTGGCAGAGACCCAGTACTTC. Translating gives CASSSGWGQGALAETQYF.

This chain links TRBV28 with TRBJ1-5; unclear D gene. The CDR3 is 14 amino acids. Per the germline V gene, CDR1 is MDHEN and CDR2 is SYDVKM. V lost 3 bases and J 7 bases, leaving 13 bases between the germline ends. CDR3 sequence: CASSFFALGQPQHF. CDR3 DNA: TGTGCCAGCAGTTTCTTCGCCCTCGGGCAGCCCCAGCATTTT.

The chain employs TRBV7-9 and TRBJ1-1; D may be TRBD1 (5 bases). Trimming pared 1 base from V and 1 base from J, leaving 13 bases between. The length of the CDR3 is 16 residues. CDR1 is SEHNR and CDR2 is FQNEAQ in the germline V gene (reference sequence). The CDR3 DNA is TGTGCCAGCAGCTTAGACCAGGGAGGGAGGAACACTGAAGCTTTCTTT. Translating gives CASSLDQGGRNTEAFF. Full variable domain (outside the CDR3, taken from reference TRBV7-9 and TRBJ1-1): DTGVSQNPRHKITKRGQNVTFRCDPISEHNRLYWYRQTLGQGPEFLTYFQNEAQLEKSRLLSDRFSAERPKGSFSTLEIQRTEQGDSAMYLCASSLDQGGRNTEAFFGQGTRLTVV.

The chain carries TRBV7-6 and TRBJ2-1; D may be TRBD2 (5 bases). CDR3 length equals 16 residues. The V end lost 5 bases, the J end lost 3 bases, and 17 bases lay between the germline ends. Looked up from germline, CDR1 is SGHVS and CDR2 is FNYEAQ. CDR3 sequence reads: CASSRAGGPNYNEQFF. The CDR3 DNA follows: TGTGCCAGCAGCCGTGCGGGCGGACCCAACTACAATGAGCAGTTCTTC.

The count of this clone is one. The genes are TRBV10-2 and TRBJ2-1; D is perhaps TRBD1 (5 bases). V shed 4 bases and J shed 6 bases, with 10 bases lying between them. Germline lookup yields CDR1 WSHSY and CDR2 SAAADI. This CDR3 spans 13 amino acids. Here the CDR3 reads CASSVPGPNEQFF. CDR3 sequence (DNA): TGCGCCAGCAGTGTGCCAGGGCCCAATGAGCAGTTCTTC.

The CDR3 DNA follows: TGTGCCAGCAGTGGGGGGACAGGGATCCAAGAGACCCAGTACTTC. The encoded protein is CASSGGTGIQETQYF. The rearrangement uses TRBV25-1 and TRBJ2-5; 9 nucleotides agree with TRBD1. Germline V CDR1 and CDR2: MGHDK, SYGVNS. The junction had 4 bases not matched to a gene; V was cut back by 4 bases and J by 1 base. The CDR3 consists of 15 residues.

The CDR3 coding sequence is TGTGCCAGCAGTTCGTTGACAGGGACAGAAGCTTTCTTT. Encoded protein: CASSSLTGTEAFF. The chain uses TRBV27 and TRBJ1-1, with TRBD1 identical over 7 bases. The CDR3 has 13 amino acids. V shed 4 bases and J 8 bases; nucleotides not matched to a gene: 7. Germline CDR1 and CDR2: MNHEY and SMNVEV (reference sequence).

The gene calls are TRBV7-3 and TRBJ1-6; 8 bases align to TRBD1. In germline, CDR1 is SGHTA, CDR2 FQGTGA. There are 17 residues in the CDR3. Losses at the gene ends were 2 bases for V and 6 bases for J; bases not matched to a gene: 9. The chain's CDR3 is CASSLGVRGQANSPLHF. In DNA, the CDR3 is TGTGCCAGCAGCTTAGGGGTACGGGGACAGGCTAATTCACCCCTCCACTTT.

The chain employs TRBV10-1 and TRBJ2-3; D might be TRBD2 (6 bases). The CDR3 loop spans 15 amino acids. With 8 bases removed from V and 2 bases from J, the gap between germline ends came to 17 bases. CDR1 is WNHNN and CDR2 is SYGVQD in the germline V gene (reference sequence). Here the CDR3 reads CASLGGWALTDTQYF. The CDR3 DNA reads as TGCGCCAGCCTCGGAGGGTGGGCCCTCACAGATACGCAGTATTTT.

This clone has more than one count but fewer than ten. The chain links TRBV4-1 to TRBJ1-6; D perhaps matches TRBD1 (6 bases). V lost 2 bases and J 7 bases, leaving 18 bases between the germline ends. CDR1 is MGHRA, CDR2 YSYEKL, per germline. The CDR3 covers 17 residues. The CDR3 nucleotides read TGCGCCAGCAGCCAACGGGGGGAGGGGGACACGAATTCACCCCTCCACTTT. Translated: CASSQRGEGDTNSPLHF.

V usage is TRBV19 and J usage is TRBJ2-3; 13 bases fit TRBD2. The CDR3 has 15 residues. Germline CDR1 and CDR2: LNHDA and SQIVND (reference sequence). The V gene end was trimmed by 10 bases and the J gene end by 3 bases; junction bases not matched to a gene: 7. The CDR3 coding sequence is TGTGCCACCGGGACTAGCGGGGTTGGGACAGATACGCAGTATTTT. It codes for CATGTSGVGTDTQYF. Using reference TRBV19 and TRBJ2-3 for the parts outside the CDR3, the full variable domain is DGGITQSPKYLFRKEGQNVTLSCEQNLNHDAMYWYRQDPGQGLRLIYYSQIVNDFQKGDIAEGYSVSREKKESFPLTVTSAQKNPTAFYLCATGTSGVGTDTQYFGPGTRLTVL.

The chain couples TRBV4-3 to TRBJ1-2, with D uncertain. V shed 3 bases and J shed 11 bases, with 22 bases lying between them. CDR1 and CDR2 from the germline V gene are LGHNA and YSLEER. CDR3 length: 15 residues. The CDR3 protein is CASSQETGSGVGYTF. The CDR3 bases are TGCGCCAGCAGCCAGGAAACGGGTTCCGGGGTCGGGTACACCTTC.

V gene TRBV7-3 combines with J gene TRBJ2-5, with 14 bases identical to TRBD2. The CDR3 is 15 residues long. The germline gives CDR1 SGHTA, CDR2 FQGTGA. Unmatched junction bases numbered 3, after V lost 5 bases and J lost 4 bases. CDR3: CASSETSGGAETQYF. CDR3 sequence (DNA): TGTGCCAGCAGCGAGACTAGCGGGGGGGCAGAGACCCAGTACTTC.

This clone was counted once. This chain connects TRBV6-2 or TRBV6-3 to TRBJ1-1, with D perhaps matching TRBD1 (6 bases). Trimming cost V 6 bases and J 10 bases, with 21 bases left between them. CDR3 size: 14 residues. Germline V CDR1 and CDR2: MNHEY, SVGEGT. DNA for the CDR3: TGTGCCAGCAGCCAGGGCCCGGGGGGCTGGGGAGCTTTCTTT. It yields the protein CASSQGPGGWGAFF.

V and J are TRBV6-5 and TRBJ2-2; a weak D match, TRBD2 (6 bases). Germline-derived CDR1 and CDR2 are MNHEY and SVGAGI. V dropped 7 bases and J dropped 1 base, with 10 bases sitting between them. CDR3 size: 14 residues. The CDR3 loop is CASIAGRNTGELFF. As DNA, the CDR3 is TGTGCCAGCATTGCGGGGCGGAACACCGGGGAGCTGTTTTTT.

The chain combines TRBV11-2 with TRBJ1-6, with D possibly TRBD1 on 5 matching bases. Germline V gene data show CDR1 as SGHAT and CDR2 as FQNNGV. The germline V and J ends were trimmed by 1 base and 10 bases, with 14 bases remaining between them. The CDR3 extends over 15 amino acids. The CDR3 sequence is CASSLARVRESPLHF. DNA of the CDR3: TGTGCCAGCAGCTTAGCCAGGGTGAGAGAATCACCCCTCCACTTT.

The CDR3 DNA is TGTGCCAGCAGCCCAAGACAGGCTGAAGCTTTCTTT. This encodes CASSPRQAEAFF. The chain couples TRBV6-5 to TRBJ1-1; TRBD1 might be the D (6 bases). CDR1 and CDR2 (germline): MNHEY, SVGAGI. The CDR3 runs 12 residues. V lost 6 bases and J lost 6, with 11 bases in between.